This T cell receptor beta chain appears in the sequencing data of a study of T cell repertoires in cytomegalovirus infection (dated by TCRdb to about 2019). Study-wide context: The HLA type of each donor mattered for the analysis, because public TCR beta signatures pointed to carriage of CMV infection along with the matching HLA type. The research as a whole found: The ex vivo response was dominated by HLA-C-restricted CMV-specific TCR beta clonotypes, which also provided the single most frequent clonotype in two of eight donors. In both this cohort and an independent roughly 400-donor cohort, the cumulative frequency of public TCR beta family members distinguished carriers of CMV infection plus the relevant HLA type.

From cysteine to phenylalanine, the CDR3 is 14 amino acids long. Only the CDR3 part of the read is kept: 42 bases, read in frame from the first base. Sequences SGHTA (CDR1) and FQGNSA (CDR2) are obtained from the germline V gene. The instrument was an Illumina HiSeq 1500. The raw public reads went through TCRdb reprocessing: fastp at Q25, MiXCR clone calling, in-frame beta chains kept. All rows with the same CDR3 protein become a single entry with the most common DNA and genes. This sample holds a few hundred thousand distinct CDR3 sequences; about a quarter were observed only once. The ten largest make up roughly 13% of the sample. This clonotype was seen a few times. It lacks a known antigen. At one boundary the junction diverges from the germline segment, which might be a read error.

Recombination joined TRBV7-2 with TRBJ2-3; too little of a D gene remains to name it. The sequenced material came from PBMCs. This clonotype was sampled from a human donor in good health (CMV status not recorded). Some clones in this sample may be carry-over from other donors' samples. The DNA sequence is TGTGACAGCAGCCTTGACTTCTCCCCAGATACGCAGTATTTT. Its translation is CDSSLDFSPDTQYF.